This TCR beta chain was sequenced during a study of T cell repertoires in cytomegalovirus infection. Findings and limits, study-wide: CMV-specific TCR beta clonotypes restricted by HLA-C were the ones dominating the ex vivo response.

The CDR3 covers 13 residues. Trimming removed 2 bases from V and 7 bases from J, with 12 bases in between. Germline CDR1 and CDR2: SQVTM and ANQGSEA. TCRdb processed the reads anew with MiXCR; each CDR3 protein has one entry. In the table there are tens of thousands of distinct CDR3 sequences, 20% to 30% of which are singletons. Comment on this clonotype: No antigen is known for it.

Sequenced here: CD8+ T cells from cultured PBMCs, sampled from culture after CMV antigen stimulation. The sequence came from a human donor in good health (CMV status not recorded). Some clones in this sample may be carry-over from other donors' samples. The rearrangement links TRBV29-1 to TRBJ2-1; TRBD2 might be the D (5 bases). The CDR3 DNA reads TGCAGCGTTGAAAGGCGGGCGGTTAATGAGCAGTTCTTC. The encoded protein is CSVERRAVNEQFF.